This T cell receptor beta chain was retrieved from a study of blood T cell repertoires in COVID-19. Individuals drawn from about two dozen US areas were about 18 to 89 years old. Clones were sequenced by immunoSEQ multiplex PCR, and TCRdb holds only the in-frame ones, with some missing. The sample has 350,000 to 400,000 clones, 87% seen once. The sequencing sample was made of PBMCs or T cells enriched from blood (not recorded which). This TCR was sampled from a man aged 40-49 years in a cohort exposed to, infected with or recovered from COVID-19 (not recorded which).

The CDR3 region has the DNA TGTGCCAGCAGCAAAGCGCGGGGCGGAAGCTCCTACGAGCAGTACTTC. It codes for CASSKARGGSSYEQYF. J is TRBJ2-7 and V is TRBV21-1; the DNA was not used to check the table's D call, TRBD2. TRBV21-1 is listed as a pseudogene. The CDR3 contains 16 residues.